A selection of T cell receptor beta chains follows, all from one sample in a study of blood T cell repertoires in COVID-19. TCRdb's table, derived via immunoSEQ multiplex PCR, lists solely in-frame clones and lacks some. The sample includes a few hundred thousand clones, 70% to 90% of them seen just once. Material: PBMCs or T cells enriched from blood (not recorded which). Every receptor here comes from a woman under 30 who had been exposed to COVID-19. The CDR3 runs from the conserved cysteine through the conserved F or W. The D gene is left open where the match is weak. A clone size is listed for some rows: how often the clone was seen (once, few, many), or a class if it is expanded.

D	V	size	J	DNA	CDR3
NA	TRBV30	NA	TRBJ2-7	TGTGCCTGGAGTCGGGACACTTTATACGAGCAGTACTTC	CAWSRDTLYEQYF
TRBD1	TRBV7-2	few	TRBJ1-1	TGTGCCAGCAGCGCAGGGGGCCACACTGAAGCTTTCTTT	CASSAGGHTEAFF
TRBD1	TRBV6-1	NA	TRBJ1-2	TGTGCCAGCAGTGAAGTACCGGGACAGGGGACCTATGGCTACACCTTC	CASSEVPGQGTYGYTF
NA	TRBV10-3	NA	TRBJ2-7	TGTGCCATCAGTGGGGCGCCGTCCTACGAGCAGTACTTC	CAISGAPSYEQYF
NA	TRBV6-5	NA	TRBJ2-7	TGTGCCAGCAGTTACCGCCGAACAGGGTACTACGAGCAGTACTTC	CASSYRRTGYYEQYF
TRBD2	TRBV19	NA	TRBJ2-1	TGTGCCTCATGCCTCTCCAGCGGGGGTAACAATGAGCAGTTCTTC	CASCLSSGGNNEQFF
NA	TRBV6-6	NA	TRBJ2-7	TGTGCCAGCAGTCCCCGGGGAGGTTTGACCTACGAGCAGTACTTC	CASSPRGGLTYEQYF
TRBD1	TRBV7-2	NA	TRBJ1-5	TGTGCCAGCAGCTACAGGGGTCAGCCCCAGCATTTT	CASSYRGQPQHF
NA	TRBV30	few	TRBJ1-1	TGTGCCTCAACCCAGATAAACACTGAAGCTTTCTTT	CASTQINTEAFF
NA	TRBV2	NA	TRBJ1-6	TGTGCCAGCAGTGAGGGTGGGGGAGGTTCACCCCTCCACTTT	CASSEGGGGSPLHF
TRBD1	TRBV6-5	NA	TRBJ1-2	TGTGCCAGCAGTCCCGGGACAGGAAGATATGGCTACACCTTC	CASSPGTGRYGYTF
NA	TRBV6-4	NA	TRBJ2-1	TGTGCCAGCAGTGACAACGGGGTATACAATGAGCAGTTCTTC	CASSDNGVYNEQFF
TRBD1	TRBV6-5	NA	TRBJ2-5	TGTGCCAGCAAAGGGGCAGGGGGCCCCCAAGAGACCCAGTACTTC	CASKGAGGPQETQYF
NA	TRBV6-5	NA	TRBJ2-1	TGTGCCAGCCGAGGGAAGGCCAATGAGCAGTTCTTC	CASRGKANEQFF
TRBD2	TRBV7-9	NA	TRBJ2-5	TGTGCCAGCAGCCGGACTAGCGGGATTGAGGAGACCCAGTACTTC	CASSRTSGIEETQYF
NA	TRBV28	NA	TRBJ1-5	TGTGCCAGCAGCCCTTTAATGGACAATAGCAATCAGCCCCAGCATTTT	CASSPLMDNSNQPQHF
TRBD2	TRBV4-3	NA	TRBJ2-2	TGCGCCAGCAGCCAAGTACGGGGGGGCGGGAACACCGGGGAGCTGTTTTTT	CASSQVRGGGNTGELFF
NA	TRBV7-2	NA	TRBJ2-7	TGTGCCAGCAGCTTAGCGCAGGGAATCCTAAGCTCCTACGAGCAGTACTTC	CASSLAQGILSSYEQYF
NA	TRBV18	NA	TRBJ2-6	TGTGCCAGCTCACCACCCCGGGGAGGTATCCTCTCTGGGGCCAACGTCCTGACTTTC	CASSPPRGGILSGANVLTF